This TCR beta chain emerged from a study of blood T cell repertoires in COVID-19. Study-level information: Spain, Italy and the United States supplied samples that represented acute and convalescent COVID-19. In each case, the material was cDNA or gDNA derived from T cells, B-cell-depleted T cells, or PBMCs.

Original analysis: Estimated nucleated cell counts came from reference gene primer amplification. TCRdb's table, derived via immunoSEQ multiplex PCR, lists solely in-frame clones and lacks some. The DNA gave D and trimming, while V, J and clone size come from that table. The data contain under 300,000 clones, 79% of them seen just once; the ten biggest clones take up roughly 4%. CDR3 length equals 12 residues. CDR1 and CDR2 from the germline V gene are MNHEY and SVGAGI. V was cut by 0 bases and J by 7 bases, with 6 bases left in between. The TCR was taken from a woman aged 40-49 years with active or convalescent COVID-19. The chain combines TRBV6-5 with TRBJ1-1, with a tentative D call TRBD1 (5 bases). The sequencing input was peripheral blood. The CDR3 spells CASSYSTGEAFF. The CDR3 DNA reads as TGTGCCAGCAGTTACTCTACAGGTGAAGCTTTCTTT.